A selection of T cell receptor beta chains follows, all from one sample in a study of control samples from healthy donors and cancer patients. Libraries were prepared by immunoSEQ multiplex PCR; TCRdb keeps only in-frame clonotypes and omits some of them. The sample carries 50,000 to 55,000 clones, roughly 87% recorded once. Sequenced sample: PBMCs. The receptors were sampled from a man in his 60s with head and neck cancer. Each CDR3 is given with its conserved first and last residue. The D gene is left open where the match is weak. Expanded clones get a size class; other rows say once, few or many, or leave the size out.

j_call clone_size v_call d_call cdr3_nt cdr3_aa
TRBJ2-1 - TRBV5-1 TRBD2 TGCGCCAGCAGCTTGACTAGCGGGAGCGGTGAGCAGTTCTTC CASSLTSGSGEQFF
TRBJ2-2 - TRBV5-4 TRBD2 TGTGCTACAGCGACTTCCCAAGCGGGGGTGGGGGAGCTGTTTTTT CATATSQAGVGELFF
TRBJ1-2 - TRBV10-3 TRBD1 TGTGCCATCAGTGAGACCCGGGACAGTGGCTACACCTTC CAISETRDSGYTF
TRBJ1-1 once TRBV19 - TGTGCCAGTAGTAGCAGGACAGCGAACACTGAAGCTTTCTTT CASSSRTANTEAFF
TRBJ2-7 once TRBV3-1/TRBV3-2 - TGTGCCAGCAGCAAGGACCTTCTGGAGCAGTACTTC CASSKDLLEQYF
TRBJ2-6 few TRBV5-1 TRBD1 TGCGCCAGCAGCTTGGAAGGACAGGGGGCGGCTGGGGCCAACGTCCTGACTTTC CASSLEGQGAAGANVLTF
TRBJ2-5 - TRBV10-3 - TGTGCCATCAGCCGAAGTCAGGGGGAGACCCAGTACTTC CAISRSQGETQYF
TRBJ2-1 - TRBV7-2 - TGTGCCAGCAGCTTAAATCGACTGGGGCCGGCTGAGCAGTTCTTC CASSLNRLGPAEQFF
TRBJ1-2 - TRBV10-3 - TGTGCCATCAGTGGGGCAGTCGATGCGCCCCTTTATGGCTACACCTTC CAISGAVDAPLYGYTF
TRBJ2-1 - TRBV19 TRBD1 TGTGCCAGTAGCCCACTACAGGGGGCCTCCTACAATGAGCAGTTCTTC CASSPLQGASYNEQFF
TRBJ2-7 - TRBV20-1 TRBD2 TGCAGTGCTAGTTTGGCGACTAGCGGAGACGAGCAGTACTTC CSASLATSGDEQYF
TRBJ1-1 - TRBV5-8 - TGTGCCAGCAGCTTGCGGGGGGCTGGTGAAGCTTTCTTT CASSLRGAGEAFF
TRBJ2-4 - TRBV3-1/TRBV3-2 - TGTGCCAGCAGCCAAGGGTCTTCAGCCAAAAACATTCAGTACTTC CASSQGSSAKNIQYF
TRBJ2-5 - TRBV19 - TGTGCCAGTAGTAATTTAGGGGGGCAAGAGACCCAGTACTTC CASSNLGGQETQYF
TRBJ2-7 - TRBV7-2 - TGTGCCAGCAGCTTAGTTAGGGGGTCAGGGGATCCCAACGAGCAGTACTTC CASSLVRGSGDPNEQYF
TRBJ2-5 - TRBV15 - TGTGCCACCAGCAGAGAGGGCGGCAGGGGTGAGACCCAGTACTTC CATSREGGRGETQYF
TRBJ2-5 - TRBV27 - TGTGCCAGCAGTTTAAAGGGGGGCAGGGAGACCCAGTACTTC CASSLKGGRETQYF
TRBJ2-1 - TRBV7-2 TRBD2 TGTGCCAGCAGCTTAGCCCTAGCGGGGGCCTCCTCCTACAATGAGCAGTTCTTC CASSLALAGASSYNEQFF
TRBJ2-7 - TRBV4-3 TRBD2 TGCGCCAGCAGCCAAGAAGGGACTAGCGGCCGCGGCTCCTACGAGCAGTACTTC CASSQEGTSGRGSYEQYF
TRBJ1-3 few TRBV4-3 - TGCGCCAGCAGCCAAGAGGCCAGGCATCGAGGAAACACCATATATTTT CASSQEARHRGNTIYF
TRBJ1-1 - TRBV29-1 - TGCAGCGTTCTCCGCAGCAGGGACACTGAAGCTTTCTTT CSVLRSRDTEAFF
TRBJ2-1 - TRBV15 - TGTGCCACCAGCAGCACTATGGGTGAGCAGTTCTTC CATSSTMGEQFF
TRBJ1-2 - TRBV4-3 - TGCGCCAGCAGCCAAGTTTTGACAGGATGGAACTATGGCTACACCTTC CASSQVLTGWNYGYTF
TRBJ2-1 - TRBV28 TRBD2 TGTGCCAGCATCCAATCTAGCGGGACATGGAATGAGCAGTTCTTC CASIQSSGTWNEQFF
TRBJ2-2 - TRBV5-4 TRBD1 TGTGCCAGCAGCTTAAGGACAGGAGCGAACACCGGGGAGCTGTTTTTT CASSLRTGANTGELFF
TRBJ1-5 - TRBV5-4 - TGTGCCAGCAGCCCCCTCCCGGATCAGCCCCAGCATTTT CASSPLPDQPQHF